The source of this T cell receptor beta chain is a study of CD8 T cells in ankylosing spondylitis. Overall study results and limits: A motif of fewer than ten highly homologous TCR beta variants was seen as apparently characteristic of ankylosing spondylitis blood. Reportedly, disease-linked clones are significantly enriched in ankylosing spondylitis patients' matched synovial fluid.

In its sample, this clonotype was seen many times. The antigen is unknown. V lost 3 bases, J lost 3 bases, and 9 bases lay in between. Germline V gene sequence: CDR1 KGHSH, CDR2 LQKENI. The CDR3 contains 13 residues. A single record per CDR3 protein comes from TCRdb applying MiXCR to the 5' RACE reads. Among approximately 400,000 distinct CDR3 sequences listed, roughly a quarter were seen once. The rearrangement links TRBV18 to TRBJ2-7, with D perhaps being TRBD1 or TRBD2 (5 bases each). Source material: blood, either unsorted or a sorted T cell fraction (not recorded which). This TCR was recovered from a male donor with ankylosing spondylitis. This chain's CDR3 is CASSPGPFYEQYF. CDR3 bases: TGTGCCAGCTCACCGGGACCCTTCTACGAGCAGTACTTC.